One sample yielded the 14 T cell receptor beta chains listed below, sequenced in a study of control samples from healthy donors and cancer patients. Profiling relied on immunoSEQ multiplex PCR, and the TCRdb table lists in-frame clones only, not all of them. This sample has about 190,000 clones; 90% to 95% occur once, and the top ten carry over 1.5%. Source material: blood. All receptors come from a young man in good health.

This sequence joins TRBV28 and TRBJ1-4; 9 bases line up with TRBD1. J gave up 7 bases and V 2 bases, and 2 bases lay outside the gene matches. The CDR3 is 14 amino acids. Looked up from germline, CDR1 is MDHEN and CDR2 is SYDVKM. This CDR3 is CASSLGQGSEKLFF. CDR3 bases: TGTGCCAGCAGTTTAGGACAGGGGAGTGAAAAACTGTTTTTT. The variable domain in full, with the rest retrieved from reference TRBV28 and TRBJ1-4, is DVKVTQSSRYLVKRTGEKVFLECVQDMDHENMFWYRQDPGLGLRLIYFSYDVKMKEKGDIPEGYSVSREKKERFSLILESASTNQTSMYLCASSLGQGSEKLFFGSGTQLSVL.

The chain employs TRBV18 and TRBJ2-1; a weak D match, TRBD2 (5 bases). In germline, CDR1 is KGHSH, CDR2 LQKENI. The V gene lost 6 bases and the J gene lost 5 bases, with 11 bases spanning the gap. The CDR3 runs to 13 residues. CDR3 loop: CASSERANNEQFF. CDR3 DNA: TGTGCCAGCTCCGAGAGGGCCAACAATGAGCAGTTCTTC.

The gene calls are TRBV24-1 and TRBJ2-1; TRBD2 agrees at 9 bases. Trimming removed 4 bases from V and 7 bases from J; junction bases left unmatched: 4. Germline values: CDR1 KGHDR, CDR2 SFDVKD. The CDR3 extends over 14 amino acids. The CDR3 spells CATSERGGANEQFF. Here the CDR3 DNA reads TGTGCCACCAGTGAACGCGGGGGGGCGAATGAGCAGTTCTTC.

The V gene is TRBV15, the J gene TRBJ1-1, with D tentatively TRBD1 (5 bases). Trimming cost V 3 bases and J 11 bases, with 22 bases left between them. Germline V gene sequence: CDR1 LNHNV, CDR2 YYDKDF (reference sequence). The CDR3 extends over 15 amino acids. DNA of the CDR3: TGTGCCACCAGCAGGGGGACCGTGGAGGGTCGGAGGGCTTTCTTT. Translation gives CATSRGTVEGRRAFF.

The gene calls are TRBV5-1 and TRBJ2-2; D is possibly TRBD1 or TRBD2 (5 bases each). Germline V gives CDR1 SGHRS, CDR2 YFSETQ. The V gene lost 4 bases and the J gene lost 1 base, with 5 bases spanning the gap. This CDR3 is 13 amino acids long. DNA for the CDR3: TGCGCCAGCAGCGGGGGGAACACCGGGGAGCTGTTTTTT. Encoded protein: CASSGGNTGELFF.

The table lists this clone with a count of one. The V gene is TRBV3-1 (or the pseudogene TRBV3-2), the J gene TRBJ2-7, with D unclear. CDR3 length: 16 residues. Deletions cut 0 bases from V and 6 bases from J, with 18 bases between. The germline gives CDR1 LGHDT, CDR2 YNNKEL (reference sequence). The CDR3: CASSQDVAAGRSEQYF. The CDR3 DNA is TGTGCCAGCAGCCAAGACGTCGCCGCCGGCCGAAGCGAGCAGTACTTC.

This clone was counted a single time. The chain links TRBV25-1 to TRBJ1-1; D gene unclear. V lost 0 bases, J lost 2 bases, and 4 bases lay in between. CDR3 length equals 13 residues. Germline CDR1 is MGHDK and CDR2 is SYGVNS. The chain's CDR3 is CASSEYKNTEAFF. The DNA for the CDR3 is TGTGCCAGCAGTGAATATAAAAACACTGAAGCTTTCTTT.

The chain joins TRBV4-1 to TRBJ2-1; 7 bases match TRBD2. The germline CDR1 and CDR2 sequences are MGHRA and YSYEKL. The CDR3 covers 16 residues. V lost 1 base and J lost 6; bases outside the gene matches: 9. CDR3 DNA: TGCGCCAGCAGCCAAGGGGCAGCGGGGTTCGTCAATGAGCAGTTCTTC. Its protein product is CASSQGAAGFVNEQFF.

The CDR3 nucleotides are TGTGCCAGCAGTTACCTTGCTAGTAACCCGGGGGAAAAACTGTTTTTT. It translates to CASSYLASNPGEKLFF. V usage is TRBV6-6 and J usage is TRBJ1-4; no clear D. V dropped 2 bases and J dropped 8 bases, with 18 bases sitting between them. Germline CDR1 and CDR2: MNHNY and SVGAGI (reference sequence). This CDR3 region has 16 residues.

This clone was recorded only once. This sample includes further DNA sequences coding for the same CDR3. The chain employs TRBV5-1 and TRBJ1-2; unclear D gene. The CDR3 has 13 residues. Germline assignment: CDR1 SGHRS and CDR2 YFSETQ. V was pared by 0 bases and J by 7 bases, with 10 bases between. The CDR3 spells CASSLESRRGYTF. CDR3 coding DNA: TGCGCCAGCAGCTTGGAAAGCAGGCGTGGCTACACCTTC.

The genes are TRBV27 and TRBJ2-7, with D hard to call. Trimming stripped 3 bases from V and 6 bases from J, with 15 bases between. Germline V gene sequence: CDR1 MNHEY, CDR2 SMNVEV (reference sequence). The CDR3 extends over 14 amino acids. The DNA for the CDR3 is TGTGCCAGCAGTTTGATGGAGTCAACCCGCGAGCAGTACTTC. Encoded protein: CASSLMESTREQYF.

This chain joins TRBV14 and TRBJ2-3, with D unclear. There are 14 residues in the CDR3. The germline V and J ends were trimmed by 4 bases and 4 bases, with 12 bases remaining between them. The germline gives CDR1 SGHDN, CDR2 FVKESK. The CDR3 DNA is TGTGCCAGCAGCCGTCTGAGGAGTCCAGATACGCAGTATTTT. It translates to CASSRLRSPDTQYF. The full variable domain, rest sourced from reference TRBV14 and TRBJ2-3, is EAGVTQFPSHSVIEKGQTVTLRCDPISGHDNLYWYRRVMGKEIKFLLHFVKESKQDESGMPNNRFLAERTGGTYSTLKVQPAELEDSGVYFCASSRLRSPDTQYFGPGTRLTVL.

The chain recombines TRBV10-2 with TRBJ1-2; possible D gene TRBD1, 6 bases. From germline, CDR1 is WSHSY and CDR2 SAAADI. The CDR3 extends over 14 amino acids. Trimming took 6 bases from V and 1 from J, leaving 12 bases between them. The CDR3 DNA reads TGCGCCAGCAGCAAGGACAGACTTAACTATGGCTACACCTTC. Residues: CASSKDRLNYGYTF.

J is TRBJ1-5 and V is TRBV11-2; the D gene is possibly TRBD1 (6 bases). This CDR3 is 13 amino acids long. V lost 5 bases and J 7 bases, leaving 12 bases between the germline ends. Germline V lookup: CDR1 SGHAT, CDR2 FQNNGV. DNA of the CDR3: TGTGCCAGCAGCCCCGAGGGGGGCCAGCCCCAGCATTTT. Translated, it gives CASSPEGGQPQHF. Supplemented by reference TRBV11-2 and TRBJ1-5, the full variable domain reads EAGVAQSPRYKIIEKRQSVAFWCNPISGHATLYWYQQILGQGPKLLIQFQNNGVVDDSQLPKDRFSAERLKGVDSTLKIQPAKLEDSAVYLCASSPEGGQPQHFGDGTRLSIL.